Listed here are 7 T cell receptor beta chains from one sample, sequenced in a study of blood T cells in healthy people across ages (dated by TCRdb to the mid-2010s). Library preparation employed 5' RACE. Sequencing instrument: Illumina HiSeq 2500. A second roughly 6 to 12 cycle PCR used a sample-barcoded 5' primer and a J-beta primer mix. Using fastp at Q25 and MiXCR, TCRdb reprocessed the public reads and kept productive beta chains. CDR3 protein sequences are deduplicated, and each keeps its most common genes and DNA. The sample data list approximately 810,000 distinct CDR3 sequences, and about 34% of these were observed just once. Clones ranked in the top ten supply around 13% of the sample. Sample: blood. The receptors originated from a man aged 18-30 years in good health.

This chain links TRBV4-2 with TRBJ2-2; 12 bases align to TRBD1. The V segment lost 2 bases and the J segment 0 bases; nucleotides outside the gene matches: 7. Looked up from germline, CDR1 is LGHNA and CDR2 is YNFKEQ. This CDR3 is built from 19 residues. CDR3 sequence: CASSQPRDRGLSNTGELFF. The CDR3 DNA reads TGTGCCAGCAGCCAACCCCGGGACAGGGGGCTTTCGAACACCGGGGAGCTGTTTTTT.

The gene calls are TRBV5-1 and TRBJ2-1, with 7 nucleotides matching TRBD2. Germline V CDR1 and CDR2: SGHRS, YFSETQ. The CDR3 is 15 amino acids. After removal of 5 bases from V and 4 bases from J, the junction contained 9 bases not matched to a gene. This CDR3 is CASRRGTASYNEQFF. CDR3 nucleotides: TGCGCCAGCAGGCGGGGGACGGCGTCATACAATGAGCAGTTCTTC.

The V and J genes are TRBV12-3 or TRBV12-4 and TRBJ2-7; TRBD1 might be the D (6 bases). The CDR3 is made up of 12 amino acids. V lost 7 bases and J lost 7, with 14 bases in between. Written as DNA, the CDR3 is TGTGCCAGCACTGAAGGGGGTTTTGAGCAGTACTTC. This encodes CASTEGGFEQYF.

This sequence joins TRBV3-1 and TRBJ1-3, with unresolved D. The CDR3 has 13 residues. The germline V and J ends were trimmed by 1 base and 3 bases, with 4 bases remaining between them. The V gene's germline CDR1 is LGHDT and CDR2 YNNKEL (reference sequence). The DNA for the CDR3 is TGTGCCAGCAGCCAAGTTATTGGAAACACCATATATTTT. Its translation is CASSQVIGNTIYF.

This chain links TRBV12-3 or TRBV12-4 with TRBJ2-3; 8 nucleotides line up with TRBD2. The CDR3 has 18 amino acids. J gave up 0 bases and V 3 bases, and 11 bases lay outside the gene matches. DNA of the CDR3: TGTGCCAGCAGTTTCAGGGCGGGGGGCCTTACTAGCACAGATACGCAGTATTTT. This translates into CASSFRAGGLTSTDTQYF.

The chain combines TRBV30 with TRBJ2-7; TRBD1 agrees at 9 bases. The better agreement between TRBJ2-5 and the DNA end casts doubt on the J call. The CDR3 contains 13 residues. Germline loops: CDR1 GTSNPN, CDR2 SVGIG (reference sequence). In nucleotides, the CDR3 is TGTGCCTGGAGGGACAGGGGTATGGAGACCCAGTACTTC. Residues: CAWRDRGMETQYF.

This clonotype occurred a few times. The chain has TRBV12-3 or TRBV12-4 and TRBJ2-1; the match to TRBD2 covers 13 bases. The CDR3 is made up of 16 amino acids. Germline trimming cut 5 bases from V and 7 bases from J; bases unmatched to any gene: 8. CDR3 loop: CASSRLAGGLENEQFF. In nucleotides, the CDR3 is TGTGCCAGCAGTCGACTAGCGGGGGGCCTGGAGAATGAGCAGTTCTTC.